One and the same sample provided the 24 T cell receptor beta chains below, sequenced in a study of long-term antiretroviral therapy in people with HIV. Researchers report immunoSEQ v3.0 was run at survey level. Sequenced by immunoSEQ multiplex PCR; TCRdb stores in-frame clones only, minus some. The profile shows about 30,000 clones, about 96% of them singletons. The specimen comprised unsorted PBMCs, sampled 6 to 6.5 years after starting antiretroviral therapy. The origin of the receptors is a man aged 25 to 40 with HIV.

V and J are TRBV7-9 and TRBJ2-7; 7 bases are a match to TRBD1. V lost 0 bases to trimming and J lost 6 bases; unmatched junction nucleotides: 8. Germline V gene sequence: CDR1 SEHNR, CDR2 FQNEAQ (reference sequence). This CDR3 region has 15 residues. The CDR3 DNA is TGTGCCAGCAGCTTAGCTGGGACAGCCGGACGCGAGCAGTACTTC. Translated: CASSLAGTAGREQYF.

The chain carries TRBV5-1 and TRBJ2-1; a weak D match, TRBD2 (7 bases). Germline V CDR1 and CDR2: SGHRS, YFSETQ. The CDR3 spans 13 residues. The germline V and J ends were trimmed by 2 bases and 10 bases, with 13 bases remaining between them. In DNA, the CDR3 is TGCGCCAGCAGCTTTGGCGGGGGCGGGGAGCAGTTCTTC. It is translated as CASSFGGGGEQFF. Looking up the rest from reference TRBV5-1 and TRBJ2-1 gives the full variable domain: KAGVTQTPRYLIKTRGQQVTLSCSPISGHRSVSWYQQTPGQGLQFLFEYFSETQRNKGNFPGRFSGRQFSNSRSEMNVSTLELGDSALYLCASSFGGGGEQFFGPGTRLTVL.

The J gene is TRBJ2-4, the V gene TRBV28, with D unclear. The CDR3 contains 14 residues. V gave up 6 bases and J gave up 1 base, with 10 bases separating them. Germline loops: CDR1 MDHEN, CDR2 SYDVKM. The CDR3 sequence: CASRIRWAKNIQYF. CDR3 DNA: TGTGCCAGCAGGATAAGGTGGGCCAAAAACATTCAGTACTTC.

V usage is TRBV5-1 and J usage is TRBJ2-7, with 8 bases matching TRBD2. Trimming removed 4 bases from V and 5 bases from J; junction bases left unmatched: 5. Germline lookup yields CDR1 SGHRS and CDR2 YFSETQ. The CDR3 covers 13 residues. The CDR3 DNA sequence: TGCGCCAGCAGCGTGGGGACTAGGAACGAGCAGTACTTC. Translation gives CASSVGTRNEQYF.

This chain links TRBV30 with TRBJ2-5, with D possibly TRBD2 on 6 matching bases. The germline gives CDR1 GTSNPN, CDR2 SVGIG (reference sequence). Trimming took 3 bases from V and 5 from J, leaving 16 bases between them. The CDR3 contains 14 residues. CDR3 nucleotides: TGTGCCTGGAGCGGCCTGGAGGGCGGCGAGACCCAGTACTTC. Its translation: CAWSGLEGGETQYF. Drawing the rest from reference TRBV30 and TRBJ2-5, the complete variable domain is SQTIHQWPATLVQPVGSPLSLECTVEGTSNPNLYWYRQAAGRGLQLLFYSVGIGQISSEVPQNLSASRPQDRQFILSSKKLLLSDSGFYLCAWSGLEGGETQYFGPGTRLLVL.

The CDR3 region has the DNA TGTGCCATCAGTGATATTTTCGGGGCCTCTACCTACGAGCAGTACTTC. Translating gives CAISDIFGASTYEQYF. The chain combines TRBV10-3 with TRBJ2-7; D possibly matches TRBD1 or TRBD2 (5 bases each). This CDR3 is 16 amino acids long. Trimming stripped 3 bases from V and 2 bases from J, with 17 bases between. Germline CDR1 is ENHRY and CDR2 is SYGVKD.

The gene calls are TRBV9 and TRBJ2-5, with D uncertain. CDR3 length: 14 amino acids. Germline CDR1 is SGDLS and CDR2 is YYNGEE. V was shortened by 0 bases and J by 1 base, with 7 bases between the two germline ends. CDR3 bases: TGTGCCAGCAGCGTAGGGGCTAGCCAAGAGACCCAGTACTTC. This gives the protein CASSVGASQETQYF.

This clone was seen a single time. This rearrangement joins TRBV27 to TRBJ1-1; D gene uncertain. V dropped 1 base and J dropped 0 bases, with 6 bases sitting between them. Germline V gives CDR1 MNHEY, CDR2 SMNVEV (reference sequence). The CDR3 covers 14 residues. The CDR3 nucleotides are TGTGCCAGCAGTTTATTGCCGGTGAACACTGAAGCTTTCTTT. This translates into CASSLLPVNTEAFF.

This rearrangement joins TRBV11-1 to TRBJ2-3; D remains ambiguous. Per the germline V gene, CDR1 is SGHAT and CDR2 is FQDESV (reference sequence). This CDR3 region has 15 residues. The V and J ends lost 2 bases and 3 bases respectively, with 12 bases between them. CDR3 sequence reads: CASSLRWPSTDTQYF. The CDR3 DNA reads TGTGCCAGCAGCTTACGGTGGCCCTCGACAGATACGCAGTATTTT.

The rearrangement links TRBV5-1 to TRBJ2-1; a possible D gene is TRBD1 (6 bases). This CDR3 is 16 amino acids long. Germline assignment: CDR1 SGHRS and CDR2 YFSETQ. Trimming took off 0 bases at V and 6 bases at J, with 16 bases between the two ends. CDR3 nucleotides: TGCGCCAGCAGCTTGGCACAGGGAAGGGTCGGCAATGAGCAGTTCTTC. Encoded protein: CASSLAQGRVGNEQFF.

This sequence joins TRBV29-1 and TRBJ2-7; 10 bases are shared with TRBD1. CDR1 is SQVTM and CDR2 is ANQGSEA in the germline V gene. The length of the CDR3 is 12 residues. Unmatched junction bases numbered 4, after V lost 8 bases and J lost 3 bases. CDR3 residues: CSTRTGGYEQYF. The CDR3 coding sequence is TGCAGCACTCGGACAGGGGGCTACGAGCAGTACTTC.

This chain links TRBV6-4 with TRBJ2-3, with TRBD2 matching over 9 bases. Germline CDR1 and CDR2: MRHNA and SNTAGT. This CDR3 is built from 16 residues. With 0 bases clipped from V and 5 bases from J, the junction kept 6 bases outside the gene matches. The CDR3 DNA reads TGTGCCAGCAGTGACTCTCGCGGGGGGGGACAAGATACGCAGTATTTT. Translating gives CASSDSRGGGQDTQYF.

This sequence joins TRBV11-3 and TRBJ2-5, with a tentative D call TRBD1 (5 bases). V was clipped by 2 bases and J by 4 bases, with 14 bases between them. CDR3 length equals 15 residues. Germline lookup yields CDR1 SGHNT and CDR2 YENEEA. In DNA form, the CDR3 reads TGTGCCAGCAGCTTATCCAGGGAATCGGGAGAGACCCAGTACTTC. Residues: CASSLSRESGETQYF.

The count of this clone is one. The gene calls are TRBV2 and TRBJ1-3; D may be TRBD1 (5 bases). Germline assignment: CDR1 SNHLY and CDR2 FYNNEI. The CDR3 is 18 amino acids. V lost 5 bases, J lost 0 bases, and 20 bases lay in between. The CDR3 here is CASSRHPRGSVSGNTIYF. The CDR3 DNA reads as TGTGCCAGCAGTCGGCATCCCCGGGGGTCGGTCTCTGGAAACACCATATATTTT.

This clone was observed a single time. The rearrangement uses TRBV7-3 and TRBJ2-5; a possible D gene is TRBD1 (6 bases). Deletions cut 5 bases from V and 1 base from J, with 14 bases between. The CDR3 totals 15 residues. Germline assignment: CDR1 SGHTA and CDR2 FQGTGA. CDR3 sequence reads: CASSPQGGAQETQYF. CDR3 DNA sequence: TGTGCCAGCAGCCCTCAAGGGGGTGCCCAAGAGACCCAGTACTTC. Filled out from reference TRBV7-3 and TRBJ2-5, the complete variable domain reads GAGVSQTPSNKVTEKGKYVELRCDPISGHTALYWYRQSLGQGPEFLIYFQGTGAADDSGLPNDRFFAVRPEGSVSTLKIQRTERGDSAVYLCASSPQGGAQETQYFGPGTRLLVL.

The chain couples TRBV6-5 to TRBJ2-2; D gene uncertain. From germline, CDR1 is MNHEY and CDR2 SVGAGI. The V end lost 4 bases, the J end lost 4 bases, and 13 bases lay between the germline ends. This CDR3 is 15 amino acids long. This CDR3 is CASSLVGFGTGELFF. The CDR3 DNA sequence: TGTGCCAGCAGTTTAGTGGGGTTCGGCACCGGGGAGCTGTTTTTT.

This clone was observed once. This rearrangement joins TRBV7-9 to TRBJ1-2; D unresolved. Trimming removed 5 bases from V and 4 bases from J, with 14 bases in between. This CDR3 spans 14 amino acids. Germline values: CDR1 SEHNR, CDR2 FQNEAQ (reference sequence). The DNA for the CDR3 is TGTGCCAGCAGCGAGGCCGGAACAATCTATGGCTACACCTTC. Amino acids: CASSEAGTIYGYTF.

The chain is built from TRBV5-4 and TRBJ2-3; 10 bases are a match to TRBD1. J gave up 4 bases and V 5 bases, and 10 bases lay outside the gene matches. The CDR3 is 16 amino acids. Germline loops: CDR1 SGHNT, CDR2 YYREEE (reference sequence). The CDR3 nucleotides read TGTGCCAGCAGTTTAGTGGGACAGGGGTTTTCAGATACGCAGTATTTT. Translation gives CASSLVGQGFSDTQYF.

The chain is built from TRBV10-1 and TRBJ1-1; 8 nucleotides match TRBD1. Trimming cost V 6 bases and J 2 bases; bases outside gene matches: 5. This CDR3 contains 14 residues. CDR1 and CDR2 from the germline V gene are WNHNN and SYGVQD (reference sequence). For the CDR3, the DNA is TGCGCCAGCAGCAATTCAGGGGGCAACACTGAAGCTTTCTTT. Encoded protein: CASSNSGGNTEAFF.

This clone was detected only once. The chain recombines TRBV21-1 with TRBJ2-7; the table names TRBD1, a call not compared with the DNA. TRBV21-1 is deemed a pseudogene. The CDR3 runs to 19 residues. The chain's CDR3 is CASSKFRDRGAALSYEQYF. DNA for the CDR3: TGTGCCAGCAGCAAATTTCGGGACAGGGGGGCGGCCCTCTCCTACGAGCAGTACTTC.

The rearrangement uses TRBV6-5 and TRBJ1-6; the D gene is possibly TRBD1 (5 bases). The CDR3 length is 11 residues. The germline V gene encodes CDR1 MNHEY and CDR2 SVGAGI. The germline V and J ends were trimmed by 6 bases and 15 bases, with 12 bases remaining between them. CDR3 coding DNA: TGTGCCAGCAGAACAGGAGAGGACCTCCACTTT. Encoded protein: CASRTGEDLHF.

The chain combines TRBV29-1 with TRBJ2-5, with D hard to call. CDR3 length: 15 amino acids. With 2 bases removed from V and 5 bases from J, the gap between germline ends came to 18 bases. Germline CDR1 and CDR2: SQVTM and ANQGSEA. The CDR3 spells CSVERYLTQTETQYF. In DNA, the CDR3 is TGCAGCGTTGAAAGATACTTGACCCAAACGGAGACCCAGTACTTC.

The chain carries TRBV9 and TRBJ2-2; 8 bases match TRBD2. The length of the CDR3 is 15 residues. The ends lost 4 bases at V and 4 bases at J; junction bases unmatched: 6. Germline V CDR1 and CDR2: SGDLS, YYNGEE. The CDR3 region is CASSSGGARTGELFF. DNA of the CDR3: TGTGCCAGCAGCTCGGGGGGGGCCCGCACCGGGGAGCTGTTTTTT.

This clone was observed a few times. CDR3 loop: CASSQQVDTDTQYF. The CDR3 region has the DNA TGCGCCAGCAGCCAACAAGTTGACACAGATACGCAGTATTTT. This chain connects TRBV4-1 to TRBJ2-3; no reliable D call. Germline V gives CDR1 MGHRA, CDR2 YSYEKL. V dropped 2 bases and J dropped 2 bases, with 8 bases sitting between them. The CDR3 runs 14 residues.